This T cell receptor (beta chain) was obtained from a study of shared clonotypes between healthy human individuals. Selected positively for CCR7 and CD45RO-negative, naive CD8 cells excluded terminally differentiated effector memory CD45RA+ cells. Using immunoSEQ multiplex PCR, the repertoire was profiled, and TCRdb retains in-frame clones only, with some absent. The sample includes 1.5 million to 2.5 million clones, about 95% of them seen just once. Germline CDR1 SGHVS, CDR2 FQNEAQ. The CDR3 has 15 residues. Between the trimmed V and J ends, which lost 0 bases and 5 bases, there was a span of 11 bases.

This TCR came from a man aged 18 to 30 in good health. The chain carries TRBV7-8 and TRBJ2-1, with a tentative D call TRBD1 (6 bases). The sequenced sample was naive CD8+ T cells sorted from blood. The DNA of the CDR3 is TGTGCCAGCAGCTTAGCGGGACATGGCGACAATGAGCAGTTCTTC. Protein: CASSLAGHGDNEQFF. The full variable domain, with the rest looked up from reference TRBV7-8 and TRBJ2-1, is GAGVSQSPRYKVAKRGQDVALRCDPISGHVSLFWYQQALGQGPEFLTYFQNEAQLDKSGLPSDRFFAERPEGSVSTLKIQRTQQEDSAVYLCASSLAGHGDNEQFFGPGTRLTVL.